The 10 T cell receptor beta chains given below trace back to one sample, sequenced in a study of blood T cell repertoires in COVID-19. Here immunoSEQ multiplex PCR was the method, and the copy in TCRdb shows in-frame clones only, minus some. The sample lists 350,000 to 500,000 clones; about 90% were seen once. Sequencing was done on a sample of peripheral blood. The receptor source for this set is a young man with COVID-19, enrolled during active disease.

This chain joins TRBV4-2 and TRBJ1-6; tentative D call: TRBD1 (6 bases). The CDR3 totals 16 residues. The germline V gene has CDR1 LGHNA and CDR2 YNFKEQ. V was trimmed by 3 bases and J by 6 bases, leaving 15 bases between them. In DNA form, the CDR3 reads TGTGCCAGCAGCCATTCAGGGGCAGGACGTAATTCACCCCTCCACTTT. Protein product: CASSHSGAGRNSPLHF.

The chain joins TRBV6-6 to TRBJ2-7, with TRBD1 as a possible D gene (5 bases). The germline V gene encodes CDR1 MNHNY and CDR2 SVGAGI (reference sequence). CDR3 size: 14 residues. V was pared by 6 bases and J by 6 bases, with 18 bases between. For the CDR3, the DNA is TGTGCCAGCAGGAACCCAGGGAACCTACTCGAGCAGTACTTC. Protein sequence: CASRNPGNLLEQYF.

In this sample, this clone turned up a few times. This sequence joins TRBV19 and TRBJ1-5; D possibly corresponds to TRBD1 (5 bases). Germline assignment: CDR1 LNHDA and CDR2 SQIVND (reference sequence). V was trimmed by 4 bases and J by 2 bases, leaving 15 bases between them. The CDR3 loop spans 16 amino acids. The CDR3 DNA sequence: TGTGCCAGTAGTAGGGGCGCCCAAGGGGGCAATCAGCCCCAGCATTTT. This sequence encodes CASSRGAQGGNQPQHF. The full variable domain, in which reference TRBV19 and TRBJ1-5 provide the parts outside the CDR3, is DGGITQSPKYLFRKEGQNVTLSCEQNLNHDAMYWYRQDPGQGLRLIYYSQIVNDFQKGDIAEGYSVSREKKESFPLTVTSAQKNPTAFYLCASSRGAQGGNQPQHFGDGTRLSIL.

In DNA, the CDR3 is TGTGCCAGCAGCTTCTCCTCAGGGGTGGATGAAAAACTGTTTTTT. It is translated as CASSFSSGVDEKLFF. The chain has TRBV7-9 and TRBJ1-4; weak D call: TRBD1 (6 bases). From germline, CDR1 is SEHNR and CDR2 FQNEAQ (reference sequence). Trimming removed 3 bases from V and 6 bases from J, with 14 bases in between. The CDR3 has 15 amino acids.

The J gene is TRBJ2-3, the V gene TRBV4-1; TRBD2 agrees at 9 bases. The J segment lost 1 base and the V segment lost 8 bases, leaving 7 bases of the junction unmatched. The CDR3 is made up of 15 amino acids. Per germline, CDR1 MGHRA and CDR2 YSYEKL. DNA of the CDR3: TGCGCCAGCGGTCCTGTAGCGGGGGGCACAGATACGCAGTATTTT. It translates to CASGPVAGGTDTQYF.

The chain combines TRBV14 with TRBJ2-1; D not resolved. Deletions cut 0 bases from V and 10 bases from J, with 16 bases between. This CDR3 is 15 amino acids long. Per the germline V gene, CDR1 is SGHDN and CDR2 is FVKESK. The chain's CDR3 is CASSQDRIPQVEQFF. As DNA, the CDR3 is TGTGCCAGCAGCCAAGATAGGATTCCTCAGGTGGAGCAGTTCTTC.

This chain uses TRBV5-4 with TRBJ2-1; 11 bases line up with TRBD2. This CDR3 is built from 15 residues. Germline V gene lookup returns CDR1 SGHNT and CDR2 YYREEE (reference sequence). V shed 4 bases, J shed 4 bases, and the junction held 4 bases outside the gene matches. The CDR3 reads CASSPTSGSYNEQFF. CDR3 nucleotide sequence: TGTGCCAGCAGCCCTACTAGCGGGAGTTACAATGAGCAGTTCTTC.

V gene TRBV2 combines with J gene TRBJ2-7; no reliable D call. The CDR3 contains 15 residues. The V and J ends lost 2 bases and 0 bases respectively, with 11 bases between them. The V gene's germline CDR1 is SNHLY and CDR2 FYNNEI. Here the CDR3 DNA reads TGTGCCAGCAGTGAATTGCCGGTTAGCTCCTACGAGCAGTACTTC. As protein: CASSELPVSSYEQYF.

This clone was counted only a few times. The chain has TRBV6-6 and TRBJ2-1, with 8 bases lining up with TRBD2. With V trimmed by 6 bases and J by 4 bases, 8 bases remained unmatched. Germline V gene data show CDR1 as MNHNY and CDR2 as SVGAGI (reference sequence). This CDR3 has 15 residues. CDR3 in DNA: TGTGCCAGCAGAAGCGGGAGCAGGGAGTACAATGAGCAGTTCTTC. Translating it yields CASRSGSREYNEQFF.

This clone was recorded a few times. The chain has TRBV7-8 and TRBJ1-6; 8 positions agree with TRBD1. Germline V gene lookup returns CDR1 SGHVS and CDR2 FQNEAQ. V shed 5 bases and J 7 bases; nucleotides not matched to a gene: 7. The length of the CDR3 is 15 residues. In DNA form, the CDR3 reads TGTGCCAGCAGCACGCGGACAGGGTCAAATTCACCCCTCCACTTT. It is translated as CASSTRTGSNSPLHF.